The rows below give T cell receptor beta chains drawn from one sample of a study of blood T cell repertoires in COVID-19. The table came from immunoSEQ multiplex PCR; TCRdb's copy has only in-frame clones and leaves some out. The sample shows some 80,000 clones, roughly 84% of them seen only once. Sequenced input: peripheral blood. These TCRs come from a woman between 50 and 59 years old with acute or convalescent COVID-19. The CDR3 runs from the conserved cysteine through the conserved F or W. A D gene is named only where the DNA matches it firmly. Clone size is shown for a subset of rows, as once, few, many or a class of expanded clone.

cdr3_aa cdr3_nt j_call v_call clone_size d_call
CASKTMDRSSNQPQHF TGTGCCAGCAAAACTATGGACAGGTCTAGCAATCAGCCCCAGCATTTT TRBJ1-5 TRBV27 few TRBD1
CASGRVDGGFHGVF TGTGCCAGCGGCAGAGTGGACGGAGGATTTCACGGCGTCTTC TRBJ2-1 TRBV7-8 once .
CASSARTAQNEKLFF TGTGCCAGCAGCGCCCGGACAGCCCAGAATGAAAAACTGTTTTTT TRBJ1-4 TRBV9 . .
CASSSQGSEPQHF TGTGCCAGCAGTTCCCAGGGTAGTGAGCCCCAGCATTTT TRBJ1-5 TRBV6-7 few .
CASSPMTAVNVLTF TGTGCCAGCAGCCCAATGACAGCCGTCAACGTCCTGACTTTC TRBJ2-6 TRBV3-1/TRBV3-2 . .
CASSVAAEHYEQYF TGTGCCAGCAGCGTAGCGGCGGAGCACTACGAGCAGTACTTC TRBJ2-7 TRBV9 . .
CATSTGGGSEETQYF TGTGCCACCAGCACCGGTGGGGGCAGTGAGGAGACCCAGTACTTC TRBJ2-5 TRBV15 once .
CASSLGQGKNIQYF TGCGCCAGCAGCCTTGGACAGGGCAAAAACATTCAGTACTTC TRBJ2-4 TRBV4-1 . TRBD1
CASSLVWGRNIQYF TGTGCCAGCAGCCTAGTTTGGGGCAGGAACATTCAGTACTTC TRBJ2-4 TRBV11-2 . .
CASSLAGGVYGYTF TGTGCCAGCAGTTTAGCAGGGGGCGTCTATGGCTACACCTTC TRBJ1-2 TRBV27 . TRBD1
CATSRVASGTGDEQFF TGTGCCACCAGCAGAGTGGCTAGCGGGACCGGCGATGAGCAGTTCTTC TRBJ2-1 TRBV15 few TRBD2
CASSLISLSYEQYF TGCGCCAGCAGCTTGATATCCCTTTCCTACGAGCAGTACTTC TRBJ2-7 TRBV5-1 . .
CANRANRDGYTF TGTGCCAACAGGGCAAACAGGGATGGCTACACCTTC TRBJ1-2 TRBV2 . .
CASKEEQAFF TGTGCCAGCAAGGAGGAACAAGCTTTCTTT TRBJ1-1 TRBV2 . .
CASSLSPVTGHRRGQPQHF TGTGCCAGCAGTCTCTCCCCCGTGACGGGACACCGAAGGGGTCAGCCCCAGCATTTT TRBJ1-5 TRBV11-2 few .
CASSSQGTGEQYF TGTGCCAGTAGTTCACAGGGGACGGGCGAGCAGTACTTC TRBJ2-7 TRBV19 few TRBD1
CASSKGRGPEQFF TGTGCCAGCAGCAAAGGCCGGGGTCCCGAGCAGTTCTTC TRBJ2-1 TRBV21-1 . .
CAIGRNRGSSYNEQFF TGTGCCATCGGCAGAAACAGGGGGAGCTCCTACAATGAGCAGTTCTTC TRBJ2-1 TRBV10-3 . TRBD1
CASSRGQYYEQYF TGTGCCAGCAGCCGAGGACAGTACTACGAGCAGTACTTC TRBJ2-7 TRBV7-8 . .
CATQPGGTGELFF TGTGCCACCCAGCCAGGGGGCACCGGGGAGCTGTTTTTT TRBJ2-2 TRBV25-1 . TRBD1
CASGGFVVTEAFF TGTGCCAGCGGGGGCTTTGTTGTCACTGAAGCTTTCTTT TRBJ1-1 TRBV12-3/TRBV12-4 few .
CASSPPIFWGAGGPGTQYF TGTGCCAGCAGCCCCCCGATCTTCTGGGGAGCGGGGGGGCCAGGGACCCAGTACTTC TRBJ2-5 TRBV13 . TRBD2
CASSPGVYNEQFF TGTGCCAGCAGCCCGGGGGTCTACAATGAGCAGTTCTTC TRBJ2-1 TRBV6-5 . .
CSVVLDSGNTIYF TGCAGCGTTGTCTTAGACTCTGGAAACACCATATATTTT TRBJ1-3 TRBV29-1 . .
CSVGELRYEFYTEAFF TGCAGCGTTGGGGAGTTACGATACGAGTTTTACACTGAAGCTTTCTTT TRBJ1-1 TRBV29-1 . .
CASSRDRRPSYEQYF TGTGCCAGCAGCAGGGACAGGCGACCTTCCTACGAGCAGTACTTC TRBJ2-7 TRBV5-6 few TRBD1
CASSYPLGQLGYNEQFF TGTGCCAGCAGTTACCCCCTGGGACAGTTAGGCTACAATGAGCAGTTCTTC TRBJ2-1 TRBV6-2/TRBV6-3 . TRBD1
CASSQGPGLKSYEQYF TGCGCCAGCAGCCAGGGTCCGGGACTAAAATCCTACGAGCAGTACTTC TRBJ2-7 TRBV4-1 once TRBD2
CASSRDLLAGTEQYF TGTGCCAGCAGCCGAGATCTACTAGCGGGGACCGAGCAGTACTTC TRBJ2-7 TRBV7-8 once TRBD2
CASTPGQGVNQPQHF TGTGCCAGCACCCCGGGACAGGGCGTCAATCAGCCCCAGCATTTT TRBJ1-5 TRBV6-6 . TRBD1
CASSVGGGSGNTIYF TGTGCCAGCAGCGTAGGGGGGGGCTCTGGAAACACCATATATTTT TRBJ1-3 TRBV9 . .
CASSSRQTNTGELFF TGTGCCAGCAGTTCCCGACAGACCAACACCGGGGAGCTGTTTTTT TRBJ2-2 TRBV11-2 . .